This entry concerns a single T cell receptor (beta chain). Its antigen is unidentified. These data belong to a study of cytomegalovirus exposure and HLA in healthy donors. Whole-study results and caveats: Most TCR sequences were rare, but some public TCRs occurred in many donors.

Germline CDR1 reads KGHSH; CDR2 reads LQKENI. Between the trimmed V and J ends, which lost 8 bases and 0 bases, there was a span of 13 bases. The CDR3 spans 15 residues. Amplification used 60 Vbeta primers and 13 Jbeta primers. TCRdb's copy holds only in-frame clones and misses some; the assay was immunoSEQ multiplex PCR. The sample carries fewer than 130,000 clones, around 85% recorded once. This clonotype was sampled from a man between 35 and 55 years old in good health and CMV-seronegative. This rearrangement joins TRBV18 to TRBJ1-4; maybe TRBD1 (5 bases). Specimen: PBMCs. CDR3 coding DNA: TGTGCCAGCAGGGGTACTCGGGCAACTAATGAAAAACTGTTTTTT. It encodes CASRGTRATNEKLFF.